The source of this TCR beta chain is a study of control samples from healthy donors and cancer patients. CDR1 is KGHDR and CDR2 is SFDVKD in the germline V gene. Trimming took 1 base from V and 8 from J; bases not matched to a gene: 7. This CDR3 has 15 amino acids. The table came from immunoSEQ multiplex PCR; TCRdb's copy has only in-frame clones and leaves some out. In the table there are roughly 88,000 clones, 91% of which are singletons. This receptor was taken from a man aged 45-65 years in good health. The source material was blood. The chain is built from TRBV24-1 and TRBJ2-1; 7 bases map to TRBD1. Here the CDR3 DNA reads TGTGCCACCAGTGATTTTGTTAGGGGGCGGCATGAGCAGTTCTTC. Translated: CATSDFVRGRHEQFF.